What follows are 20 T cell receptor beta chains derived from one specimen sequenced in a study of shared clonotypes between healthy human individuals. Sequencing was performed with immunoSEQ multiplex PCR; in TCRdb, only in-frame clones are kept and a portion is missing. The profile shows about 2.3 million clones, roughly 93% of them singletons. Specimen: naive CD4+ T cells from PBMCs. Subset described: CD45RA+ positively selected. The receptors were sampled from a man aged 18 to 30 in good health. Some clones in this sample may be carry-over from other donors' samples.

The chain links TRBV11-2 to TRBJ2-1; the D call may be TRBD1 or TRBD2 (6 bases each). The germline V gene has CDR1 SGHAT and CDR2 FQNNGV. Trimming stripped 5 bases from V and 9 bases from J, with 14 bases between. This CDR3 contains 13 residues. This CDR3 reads CASSVGGYGEQFF. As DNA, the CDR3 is TGTGCCAGCAGCGTAGGGGGGTACGGTGAGCAGTTCTTC.

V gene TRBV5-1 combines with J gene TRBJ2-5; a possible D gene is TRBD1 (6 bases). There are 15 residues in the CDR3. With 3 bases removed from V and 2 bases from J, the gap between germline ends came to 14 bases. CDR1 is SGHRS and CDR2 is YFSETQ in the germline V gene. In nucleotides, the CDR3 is TGCGCCAGCAGCTGGGTAAAGGGGACACAAGAGACCCAGTACTTC. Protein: CASSWVKGTQETQYF. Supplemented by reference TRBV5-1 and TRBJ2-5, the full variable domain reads KAGVTQTPRYLIKTRGQQVTLSCSPISGHRSVSWYQQTPGQGLQFLFEYFSETQRNKGNFPGRFSGRQFSNSRSEMNVSTLELGDSALYLCASSWVKGTQETQYFGPGTRLLVL.

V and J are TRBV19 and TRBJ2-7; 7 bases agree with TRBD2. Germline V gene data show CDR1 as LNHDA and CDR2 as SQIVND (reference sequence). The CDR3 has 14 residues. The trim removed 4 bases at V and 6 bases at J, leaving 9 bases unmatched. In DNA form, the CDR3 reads TGTGCCAGTAGTAAGCGGGGAACGGGTGTCGAGCAGTACTTC. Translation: CASSKRGTGVEQYF.

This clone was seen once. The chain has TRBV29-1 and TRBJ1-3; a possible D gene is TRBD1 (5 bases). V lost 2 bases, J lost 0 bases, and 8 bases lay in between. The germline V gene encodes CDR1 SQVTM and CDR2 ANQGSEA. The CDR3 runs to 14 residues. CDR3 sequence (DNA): TGCAGCGTTGAAACCAGGGCCTCTGGAAACACCATATATTTT. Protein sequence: CSVETRASGNTIYF.

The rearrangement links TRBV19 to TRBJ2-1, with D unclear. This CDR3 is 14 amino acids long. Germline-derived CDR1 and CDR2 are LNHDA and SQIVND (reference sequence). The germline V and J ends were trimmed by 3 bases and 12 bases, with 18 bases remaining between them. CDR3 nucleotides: TGTGCCAGTAGTATGGACCCAGAGTGGGGTCGGCAGTTCTTC. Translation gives CASSMDPEWGRQFF.

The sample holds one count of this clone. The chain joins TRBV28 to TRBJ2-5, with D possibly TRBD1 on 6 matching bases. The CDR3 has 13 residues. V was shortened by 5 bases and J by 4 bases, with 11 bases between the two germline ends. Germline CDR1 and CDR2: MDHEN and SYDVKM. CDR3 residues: CASSLRGSETQYF. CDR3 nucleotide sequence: TGTGCCAGCAGTCTGAGGGGGTCAGAGACCCAGTACTTC.

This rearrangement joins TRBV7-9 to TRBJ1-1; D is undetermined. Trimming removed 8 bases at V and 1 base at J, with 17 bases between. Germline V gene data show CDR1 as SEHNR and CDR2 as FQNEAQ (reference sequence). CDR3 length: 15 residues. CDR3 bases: TGTGCCAGCGACCGAACAGCCGCTCCGAACACTGAAGCTTTCTTT. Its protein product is CASDRTAAPNTEAFF.

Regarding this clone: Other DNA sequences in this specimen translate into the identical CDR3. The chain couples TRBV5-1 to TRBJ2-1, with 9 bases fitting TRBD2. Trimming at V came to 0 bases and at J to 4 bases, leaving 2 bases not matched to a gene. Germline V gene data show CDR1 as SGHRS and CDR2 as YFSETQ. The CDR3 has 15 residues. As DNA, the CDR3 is TGCGCCAGCAGCTTGGCTAGCGGGGATTACAATGAGCAGTTCTTC. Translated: CASSLASGDYNEQFF.

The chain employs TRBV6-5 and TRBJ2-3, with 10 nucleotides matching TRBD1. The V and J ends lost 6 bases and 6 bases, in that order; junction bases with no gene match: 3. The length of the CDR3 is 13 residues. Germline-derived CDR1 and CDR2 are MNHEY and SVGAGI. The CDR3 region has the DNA TGTGCCAGCAGGACAGGGGGCAAGGATACGCAGTATTTT. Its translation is CASRTGGKDTQYF.

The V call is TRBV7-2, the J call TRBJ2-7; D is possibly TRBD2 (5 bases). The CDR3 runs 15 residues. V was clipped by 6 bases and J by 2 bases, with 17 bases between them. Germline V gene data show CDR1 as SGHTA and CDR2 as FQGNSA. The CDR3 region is CASRQYASGTYEQYF. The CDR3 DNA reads TGTGCCAGCAGACAATATGCCTCCGGGACCTACGAGCAGTACTTC.

Written as DNA, the CDR3 is TGTGCCAGCTCACCGGACGGCACTACATATGGCTACACCTTC. This encodes CASSPDGTTYGYTF. The rearrangement uses TRBV18 and TRBJ1-2; D is ambiguous. Germline V gene sequence: CDR1 KGHSH, CDR2 LQKENI. The CDR3 contains 14 residues. V was cut by 3 bases and J by 5 bases, with 13 bases left in between.

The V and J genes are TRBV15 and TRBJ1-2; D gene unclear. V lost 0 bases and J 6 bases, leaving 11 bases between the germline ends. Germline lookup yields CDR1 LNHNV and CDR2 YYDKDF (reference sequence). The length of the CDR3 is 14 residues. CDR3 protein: CATSRDIDGNGYTF. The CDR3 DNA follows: TGTGCCACCAGCAGAGATATTGACGGGAATGGCTACACCTTC.

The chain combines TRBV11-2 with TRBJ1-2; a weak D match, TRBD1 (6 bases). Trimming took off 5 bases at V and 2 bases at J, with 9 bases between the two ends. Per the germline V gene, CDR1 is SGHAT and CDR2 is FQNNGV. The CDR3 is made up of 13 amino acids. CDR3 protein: CASSEDRNYGYTF. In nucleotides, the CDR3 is TGTGCCAGCAGCGAAGACAGGAACTATGGCTACACCTTC.

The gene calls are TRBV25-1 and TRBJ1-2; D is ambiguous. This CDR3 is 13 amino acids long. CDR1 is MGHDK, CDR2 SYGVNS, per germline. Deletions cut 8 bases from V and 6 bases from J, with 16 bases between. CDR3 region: CASAGRQAHGYTF. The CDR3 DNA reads TGTGCCAGCGCCGGAAGGCAGGCGCATGGCTACACCTTC.

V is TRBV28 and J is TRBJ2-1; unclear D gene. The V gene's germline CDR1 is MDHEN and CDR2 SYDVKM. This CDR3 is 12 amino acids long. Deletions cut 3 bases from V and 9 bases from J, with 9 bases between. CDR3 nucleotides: TGTGCCAGCAGTTTGCCGGCACGTGAGCAGTTCTTC. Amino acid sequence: CASSLPAREQFF.

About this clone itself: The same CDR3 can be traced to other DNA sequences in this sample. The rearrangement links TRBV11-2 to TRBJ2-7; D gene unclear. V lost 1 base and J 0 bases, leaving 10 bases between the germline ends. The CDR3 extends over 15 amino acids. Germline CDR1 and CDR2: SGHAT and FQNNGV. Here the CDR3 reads CASSLVGYSSYEQYF. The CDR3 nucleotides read TGTGCCAGCAGCTTAGTGGGTTATAGCTCCTACGAGCAGTACTTC.

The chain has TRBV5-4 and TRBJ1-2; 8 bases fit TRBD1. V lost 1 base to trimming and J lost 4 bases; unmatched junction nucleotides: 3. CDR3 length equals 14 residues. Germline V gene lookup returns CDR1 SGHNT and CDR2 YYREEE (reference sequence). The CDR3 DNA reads TGTGCCAGCAGCTTGTCAGGGGGCGCCTATGGCTACACCTTC. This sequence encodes CASSLSGGAYGYTF.

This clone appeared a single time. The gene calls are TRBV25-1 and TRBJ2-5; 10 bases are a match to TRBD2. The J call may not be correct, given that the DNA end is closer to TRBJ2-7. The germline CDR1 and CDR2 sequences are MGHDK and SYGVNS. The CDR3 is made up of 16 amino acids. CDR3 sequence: CASSEFRTSGSDEQYF. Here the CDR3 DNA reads TGTGCCAGCAGTGAATTTAGGACTAGCGGCAGTGACGAGCAGTACTTC.

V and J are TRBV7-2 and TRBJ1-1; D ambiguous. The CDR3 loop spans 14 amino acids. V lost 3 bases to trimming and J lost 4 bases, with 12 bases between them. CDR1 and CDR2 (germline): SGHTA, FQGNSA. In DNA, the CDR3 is TGTGCCAGCAGCTTGACATCCGCTCCCACTGAAGCTTTCTTT. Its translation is CASSLTSAPTEAFF.

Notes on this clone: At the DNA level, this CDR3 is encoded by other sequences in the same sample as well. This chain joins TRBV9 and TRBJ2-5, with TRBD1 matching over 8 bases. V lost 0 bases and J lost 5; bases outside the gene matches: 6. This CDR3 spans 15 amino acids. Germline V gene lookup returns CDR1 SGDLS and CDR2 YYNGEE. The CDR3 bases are TGTGCCAGCAGCGTAGGGCAGGGGGCGCGGGAGACCCAGTACTTC. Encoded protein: CASSVGQGARETQYF.